This T cell receptor (beta chain) comes out of a study of technical replicates of blood from a handful of donors. Germline V gene lookup returns CDR1 LNHDA and CDR2 SQIVND (reference sequence). The V end lost 3 bases, the J end lost 5 bases, and 17 bases lay between the germline ends. The CDR3 is made up of 16 amino acids. This table comes from immunoSEQ multiplex PCR, and its TCRdb copy is limited to in-frame clones, with some not included. The table has approximately 45,000 clones, 96% seen once. Sequencing used T cells isolated from PBMCs. This receptor was obtained from a human donor in good health. The chain combines TRBV19 with TRBJ2-1; possible D gene TRBD2, 6 bases. In DNA, the CDR3 is TGTGCCAGTAGTATCGCCAAGCGCGGGATAAACAATGAGCAGTTCTTC. This sequence encodes CASSIAKRGINNEQFF.